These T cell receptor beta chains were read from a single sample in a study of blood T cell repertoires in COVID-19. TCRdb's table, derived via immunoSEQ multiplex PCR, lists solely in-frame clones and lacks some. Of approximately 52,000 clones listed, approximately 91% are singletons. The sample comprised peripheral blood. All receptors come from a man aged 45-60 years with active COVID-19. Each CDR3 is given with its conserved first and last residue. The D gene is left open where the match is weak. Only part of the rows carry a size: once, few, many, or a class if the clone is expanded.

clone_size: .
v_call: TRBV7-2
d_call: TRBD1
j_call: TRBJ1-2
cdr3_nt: TGTGCCAGCAGCTTAGCGCTGTGGACAGGCTATGGCTACACCTTC
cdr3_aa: CASSLALWTGYGYTF

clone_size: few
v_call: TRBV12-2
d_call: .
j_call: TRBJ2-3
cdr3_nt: TGTGCAAGTCGCGGGAGAATAGCGGGAAGGAAAATAAATACGCAGTATTTT
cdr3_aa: CASRGRIAGRKINTQYF

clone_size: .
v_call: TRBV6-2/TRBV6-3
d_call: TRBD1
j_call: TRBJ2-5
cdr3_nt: TGTGCCAGCAGCCCTCCGACAGGGGTGATGGAGACCCAGTACTTC
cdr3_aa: CASSPPTGVMETQYF

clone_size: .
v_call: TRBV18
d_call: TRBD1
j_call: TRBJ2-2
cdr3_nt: TGTGCCAGCTCACCACCCGGGACAGGGGCCACCGGGGAGCTGTTTTTT
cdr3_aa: CASSPPGTGATGELFF

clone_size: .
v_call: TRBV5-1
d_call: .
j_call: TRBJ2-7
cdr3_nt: TGCGCCAGCAGCCTACAGACAGGAACCTACGAGCAGTACTTC
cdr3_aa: CASSLQTGTYEQYF

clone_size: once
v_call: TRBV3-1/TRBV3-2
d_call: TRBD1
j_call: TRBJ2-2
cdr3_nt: TGTGCCAGCAGGCACAGGGGGGACACCGGGGAGCTGTTTTTT
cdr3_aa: CASRHRGDTGELFF

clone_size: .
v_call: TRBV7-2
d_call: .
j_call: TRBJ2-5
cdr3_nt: TGTGCCAGCAGCCATTTTTCAACCGGGGGCCAAGAGACCCAGTACTTC
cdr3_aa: CASSHFSTGGQETQYF

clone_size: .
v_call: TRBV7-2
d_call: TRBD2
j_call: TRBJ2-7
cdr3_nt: TGTGCCAGCAGCCGCCTAGCGGGAGGTCTCTACGAGCAGTACTTC
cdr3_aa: CASSRLAGGLYEQYF

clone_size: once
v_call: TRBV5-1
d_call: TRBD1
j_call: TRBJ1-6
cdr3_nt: TGCGCCAGCAGCTTGGCCGGACAGGGAAGGTCACCCCTCCACTTT
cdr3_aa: CASSLAGQGRSPLHF

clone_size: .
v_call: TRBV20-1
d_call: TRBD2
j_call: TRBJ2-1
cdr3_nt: TGCAGTGCTAGTTTCGGGGGGGATGAGCAGTTCTTC
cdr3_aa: CSASFGGDEQFF

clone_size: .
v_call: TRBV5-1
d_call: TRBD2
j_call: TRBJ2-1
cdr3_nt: TGCGCCAGCAGTCGAGTCGCGGGAGGGTTCTACAATGAGCAGTTCTTC
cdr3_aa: CASSRVAGGFYNEQFF

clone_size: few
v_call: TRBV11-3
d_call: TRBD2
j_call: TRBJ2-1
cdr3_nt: TGTGCCAGCAGCTTTCAGCGGGGGGAGCAGTTCTTC
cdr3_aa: CASSFQRGEQFF

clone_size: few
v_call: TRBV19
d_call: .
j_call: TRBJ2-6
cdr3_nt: TGTGCCAGTAGTACTCCCCCCTCGAGAGTGCTGGCCAACGTCCTGACTTTC
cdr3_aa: CASSTPPSRVLANVLTF

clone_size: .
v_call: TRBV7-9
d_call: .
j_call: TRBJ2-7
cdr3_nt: TGTGCCAGCAGCTTAAAAGACTCCCAGTACTTC
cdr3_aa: CASSLKDSQYF

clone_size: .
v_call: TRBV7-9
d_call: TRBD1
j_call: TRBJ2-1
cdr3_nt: TGTGCCAGCAGCCCGCTAGGGGGCGGGTACAATGAGCAGTTCTTC
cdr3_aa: CASSPLGGGYNEQFF

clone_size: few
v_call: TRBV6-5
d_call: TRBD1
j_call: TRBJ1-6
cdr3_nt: TGTGCCAGCAGTTGGGACAGGGGGGGATATAATTCACCCCTCCACTTT
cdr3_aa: CASSWDRGGYNSPLHF

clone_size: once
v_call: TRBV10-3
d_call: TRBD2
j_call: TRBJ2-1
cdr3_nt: TGTGCCATCAGTGATGCGGCTAGCGGACACAATGAGCAGTTCTTC
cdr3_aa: CAISDAASGHNEQFF

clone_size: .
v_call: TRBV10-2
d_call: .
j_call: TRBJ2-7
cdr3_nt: TGCGCCAGCAAGAGTAGCTACGAGCAGTACTTC
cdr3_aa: CASKSSYEQYF

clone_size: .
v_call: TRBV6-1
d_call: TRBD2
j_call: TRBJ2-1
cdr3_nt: TGTGCCAGCAGTGAAGTAGCGGGGGTGGGCAATGAGCAGTTCTTC
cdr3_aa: CASSEVAGVGNEQFF

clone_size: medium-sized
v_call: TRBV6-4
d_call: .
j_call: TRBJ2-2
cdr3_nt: TGTGCCAGCAGTGCCGGTGTCGGGACCGGGGAGCTGTTTTTT
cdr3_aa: CASSAGVGTGELFF

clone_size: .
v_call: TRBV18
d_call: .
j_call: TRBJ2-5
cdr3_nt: TGTGCCAGCTCACCAGGCGGGGACTCGATCCAAGAGACCCAGTACTTC
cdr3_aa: CASSPGGDSIQETQYF

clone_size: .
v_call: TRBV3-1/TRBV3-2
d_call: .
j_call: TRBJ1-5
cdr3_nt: TGTGCCAGCAGCCAAGATCGGGGAGCAGTCAATCAGCCCCAGCATTTT
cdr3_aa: CASSQDRGAVNQPQHF

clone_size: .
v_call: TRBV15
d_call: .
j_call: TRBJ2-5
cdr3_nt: TGTGCCACCAGCAGAGATAAATATGTCGAGGGCGAGACCCAGTACTTC
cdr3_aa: CATSRDKYVEGETQYF

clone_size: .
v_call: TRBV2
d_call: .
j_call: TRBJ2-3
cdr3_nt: TGTGCCAGCCCGAAGGTGGGGACTAGCACAGATACGCAGTATTTT
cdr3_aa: CASPKVGTSTDTQYF

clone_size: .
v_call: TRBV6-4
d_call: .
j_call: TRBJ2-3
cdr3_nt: TGTGCCAGCAGTCCCACTGGCGGAGGGAGCACAGATACGCAGTATTTT
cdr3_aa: CASSPTGGGSTDTQYF

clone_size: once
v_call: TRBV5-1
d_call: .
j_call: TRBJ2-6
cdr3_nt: TGCGCCAGCAGCGTACTCTCTGGGGCCAACGTCCTGACTTTC
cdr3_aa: CASSVLSGANVLTF

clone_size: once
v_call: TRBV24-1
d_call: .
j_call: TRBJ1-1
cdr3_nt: TGTGCCACTCCGAGTTGGGGGCCTGTGACGGCTTTCTTT
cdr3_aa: CATPSWGPVTAFF

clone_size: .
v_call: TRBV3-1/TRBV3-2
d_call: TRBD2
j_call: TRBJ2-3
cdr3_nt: TGTGCCAGCAGCCAAACCGGACTAGCGGGAACCACAGATACGCAGTATTTT
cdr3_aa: CASSQTGLAGTTDTQYF

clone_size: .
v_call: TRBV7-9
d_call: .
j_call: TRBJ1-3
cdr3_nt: TGTGCCAGCAGCCACCCCAGTGGAAACACCATATATTTT
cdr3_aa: CASSHPSGNTIYF